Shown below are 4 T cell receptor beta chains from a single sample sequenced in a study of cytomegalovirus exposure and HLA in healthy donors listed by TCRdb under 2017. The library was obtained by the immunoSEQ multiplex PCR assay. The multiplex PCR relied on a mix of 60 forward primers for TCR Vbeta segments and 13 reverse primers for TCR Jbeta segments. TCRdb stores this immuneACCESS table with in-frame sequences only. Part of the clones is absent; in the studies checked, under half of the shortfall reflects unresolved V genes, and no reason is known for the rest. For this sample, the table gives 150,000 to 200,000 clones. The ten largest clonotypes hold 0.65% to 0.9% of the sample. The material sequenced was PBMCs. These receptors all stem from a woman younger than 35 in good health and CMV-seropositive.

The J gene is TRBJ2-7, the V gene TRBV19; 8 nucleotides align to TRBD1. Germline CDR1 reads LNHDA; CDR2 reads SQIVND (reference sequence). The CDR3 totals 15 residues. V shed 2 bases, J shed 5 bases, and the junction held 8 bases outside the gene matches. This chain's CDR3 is CASSITGGPLNEQYF. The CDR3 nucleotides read TGTGCCAGTAGTATAACAGGGGGACCTCTGAACGAGCAGTACTTC.

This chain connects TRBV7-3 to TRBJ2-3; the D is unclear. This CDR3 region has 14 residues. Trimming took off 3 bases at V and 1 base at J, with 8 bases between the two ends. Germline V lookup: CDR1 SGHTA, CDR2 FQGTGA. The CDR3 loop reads CASSFLPGTDTQYF. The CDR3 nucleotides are TGTGCCAGCAGCTTCTTACCAGGCACAGATACGCAGTATTTT.

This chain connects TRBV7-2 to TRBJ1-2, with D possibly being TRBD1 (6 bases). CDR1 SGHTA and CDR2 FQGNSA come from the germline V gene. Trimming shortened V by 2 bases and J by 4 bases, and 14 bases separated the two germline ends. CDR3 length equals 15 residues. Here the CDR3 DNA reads TGTGCCAGCAGCTTAAACGCGGCGGACAGCTATGGCTACACCTTC. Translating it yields CASSLNAADSYGYTF. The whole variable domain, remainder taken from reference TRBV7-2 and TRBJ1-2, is GAGVSQSPSNKVTEKGKDVELRCDPISGHTALYWYRQSLGQGLEFLIYFQGNSAPDKSGLPSDRFSAERTGGSVSTLTIQRTQQEDSAVYLCASSLNAADSYGYTFGSGTRLTVV.

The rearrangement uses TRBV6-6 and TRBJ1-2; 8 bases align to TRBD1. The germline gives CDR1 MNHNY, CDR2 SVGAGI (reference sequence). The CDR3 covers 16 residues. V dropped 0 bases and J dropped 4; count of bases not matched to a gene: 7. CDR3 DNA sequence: TGTGCCAGCAGTTACTCGATAACAGGGGGGAGCTATGGCTACACCTTC. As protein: CASSYSITGGSYGYTF.